This TCR beta chain stems from a study of T cells in Graves' hyperthyroidism and ophthalmopathy. CDR1 and CDR2 (germline): LNHNV, YYDKDF (reference sequence). This CDR3 region has 16 residues. J lost 2 bases, V lost 8 bases, and 11 bases had no gene match. To note about this clonotype: The antigen is unknown.

Findings and limits, study-wide: A model using 13 V-J features told ophthalmopathy apart from stable hyperthyroidism.

Amplification of TCR beta CDR3 regions used RNA as the template. The TCR CDR3 first-round RT-PCR relied on the HTBI primer set. TCRdb reprocessed the multiplex PCR reads with MiXCR, giving one entry per CDR3 protein. The sample lists 350,000 to 450,000 distinct CDR3 sequences, 11% to 15% occurring once. The patients, who ranged from 18 to 65 in age, presented with newly diagnosed hyperthyroidism lasting under 2 months. Not enrolled were patients with uncontrolled infection, other autoimmune disease, pregnancy or lactation. Clinical symptoms, serum thyroxine, TRAb, thyroid ultrasound and orbital computed tomography informed diagnoses.

Sequencing used blood. The source of this sequence is a woman aged 55-69 years with Graves' hyperthyroidism. This chain connects TRBV15 to TRBJ1-5, with 8 bases fitting TRBD1. This chain's CDR3 is CATGSGQGGGNQPQHF. The DNA of the CDR3 is TGTGCCACCGGATCTGGACAGGGCGGGGGCAATCAGCCCCAGCATTTT.